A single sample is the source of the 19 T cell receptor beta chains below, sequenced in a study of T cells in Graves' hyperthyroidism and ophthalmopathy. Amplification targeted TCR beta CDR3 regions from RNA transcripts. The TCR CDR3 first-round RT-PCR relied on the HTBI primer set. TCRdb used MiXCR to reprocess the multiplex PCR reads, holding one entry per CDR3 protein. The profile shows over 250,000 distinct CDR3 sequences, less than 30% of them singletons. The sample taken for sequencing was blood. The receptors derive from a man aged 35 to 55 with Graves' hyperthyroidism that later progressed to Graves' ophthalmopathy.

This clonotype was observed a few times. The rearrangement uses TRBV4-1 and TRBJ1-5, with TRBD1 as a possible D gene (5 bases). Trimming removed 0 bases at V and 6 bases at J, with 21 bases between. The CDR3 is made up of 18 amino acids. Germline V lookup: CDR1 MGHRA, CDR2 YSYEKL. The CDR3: CASSQEGTRPAKAQPQHF. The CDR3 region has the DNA TGCGCCAGCAGCCAAGAAGGGACCAGGCCAGCGAAAGCTCAGCCCCAGCATTTT.

The CDR3 sequence is CASNRQLEAFF. CDR3 DNA: TGTGCCAGCAACCGACAGTTAGAAGCTTTCTTT. The V call is TRBV2, the J call TRBJ1-1, with a weak D call TRBD1 (5 bases). The germline V gene has CDR1 SNHLY and CDR2 FYNNEI. V lost 7 bases to trimming and J lost 8 bases, with 11 bases between them. This CDR3 comprises 11 residues.

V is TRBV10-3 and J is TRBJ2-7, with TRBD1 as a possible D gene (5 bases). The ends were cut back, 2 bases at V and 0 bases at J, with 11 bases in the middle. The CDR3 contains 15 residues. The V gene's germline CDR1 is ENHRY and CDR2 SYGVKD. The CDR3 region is CAISEEGRASYEQYF. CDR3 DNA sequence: TGTGCCATCAGTGAGGAAGGCAGGGCCTCCTACGAGCAGTACTTC.

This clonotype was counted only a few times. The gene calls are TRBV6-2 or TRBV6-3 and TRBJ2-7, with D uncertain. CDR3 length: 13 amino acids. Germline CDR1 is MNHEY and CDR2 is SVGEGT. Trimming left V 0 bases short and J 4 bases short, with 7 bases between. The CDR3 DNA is TGTGCCAGCAGTTACTCCGGACCGTACGAGCAGTACTTC. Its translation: CASSYSGPYEQYF.

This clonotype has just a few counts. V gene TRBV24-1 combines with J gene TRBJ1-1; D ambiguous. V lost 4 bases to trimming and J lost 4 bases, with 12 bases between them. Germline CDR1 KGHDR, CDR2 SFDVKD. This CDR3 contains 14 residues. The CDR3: CATSDPGRSTEAFF. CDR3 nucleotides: TGTGCCACCAGTGACCCGGGTCGTTCCACTGAAGCTTTCTTT.

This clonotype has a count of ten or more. The CDR3 nucleotides read TGCGCCAGCAGCTGGTCACAGAACACAGATACGCAGTATTTT. This codes for CASSWSQNTDTQYF. J is TRBJ2-3 and V is TRBV5-1; D not resolved. The CDR3 has 14 amino acids. V lost 3 bases to trimming and J lost 2 bases, with 10 bases between them. Germline-derived CDR1 and CDR2 are SGHRS and YFSETQ.

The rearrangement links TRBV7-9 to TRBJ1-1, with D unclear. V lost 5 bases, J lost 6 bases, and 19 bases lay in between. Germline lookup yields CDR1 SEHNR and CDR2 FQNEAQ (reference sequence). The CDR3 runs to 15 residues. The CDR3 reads CASSPYGFGAAEAFF. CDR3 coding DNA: TGTGCCAGCAGCCCGTATGGGTTCGGCGCGGCTGAAGCTTTCTTT.

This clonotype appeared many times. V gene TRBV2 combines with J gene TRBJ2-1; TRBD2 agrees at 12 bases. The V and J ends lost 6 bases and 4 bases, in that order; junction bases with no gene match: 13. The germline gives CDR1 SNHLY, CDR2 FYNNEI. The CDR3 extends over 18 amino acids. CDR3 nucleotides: TGTGCCAGCAGCCATCAACTAGCGGGAGGCCAGATATACAATGAGCAGTTCTTC. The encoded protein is CASSHQLAGGQIYNEQFF. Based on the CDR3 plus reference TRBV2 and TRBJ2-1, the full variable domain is EPEVTQTPSHQVTQMGQEVILRCVPISNHLYFYWYRQILGQKVEFLVSFYNNEISEKSEIFDDQFSVERPDGSNFTLKIRSTKLEDSAMYFCASSHQLAGGQIYNEQFFGPGTRLTVL.

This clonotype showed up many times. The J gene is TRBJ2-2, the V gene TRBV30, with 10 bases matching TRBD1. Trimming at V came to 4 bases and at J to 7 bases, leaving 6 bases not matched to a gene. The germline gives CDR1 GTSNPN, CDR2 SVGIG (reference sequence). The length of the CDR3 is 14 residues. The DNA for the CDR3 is TGTGCCTGGATTCGGGACAGGGGAGGCGGGGAGCTGTTTTTT. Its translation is CAWIRDRGGGELFF.

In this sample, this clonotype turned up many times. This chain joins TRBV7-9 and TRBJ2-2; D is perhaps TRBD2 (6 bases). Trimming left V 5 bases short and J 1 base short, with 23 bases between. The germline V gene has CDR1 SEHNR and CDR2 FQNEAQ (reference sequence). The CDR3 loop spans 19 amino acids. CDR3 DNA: TGTGCCAGCAGCACAAGGTCGGCGGGGCGGGTCAAGAACACCGGGGAGCTGTTTTTT. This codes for CASSTRSAGRVKNTGELFF. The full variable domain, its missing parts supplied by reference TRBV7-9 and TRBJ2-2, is DTGVSQNPRHKITKRGQNVTFRCDPISEHNRLYWYRQTLGQGPEFLTYFQNEAQLEKSRLLSDRFSAERPKGSFSTLEIQRTEQGDSAMYLCASSTRSAGRVKNTGELFFGEGSRLTVL.

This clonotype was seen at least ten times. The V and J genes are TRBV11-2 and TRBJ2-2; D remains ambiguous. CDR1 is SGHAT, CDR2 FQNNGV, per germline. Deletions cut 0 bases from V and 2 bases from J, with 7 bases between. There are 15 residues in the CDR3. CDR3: CASSLDTLNTGELFF. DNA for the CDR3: TGTGCCAGCAGCTTAGATACGCTAAACACCGGGGAGCTGTTTTTT.

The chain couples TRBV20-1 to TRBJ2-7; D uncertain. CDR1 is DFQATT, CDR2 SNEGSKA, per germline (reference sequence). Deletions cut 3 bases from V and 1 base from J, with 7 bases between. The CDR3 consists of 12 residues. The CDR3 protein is CSARTASYEQYF. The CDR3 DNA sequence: TGCAGTGCTAGGACGGCGTCCTACGAGCAGTACTTC.

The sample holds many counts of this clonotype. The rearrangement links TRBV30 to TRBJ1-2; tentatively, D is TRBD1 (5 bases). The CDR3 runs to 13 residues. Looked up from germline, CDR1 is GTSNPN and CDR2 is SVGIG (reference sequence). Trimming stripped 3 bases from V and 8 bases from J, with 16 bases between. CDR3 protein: CAWSLVGGEGYTF. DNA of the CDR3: TGTGCCTGGAGCCTGGTTGGGGGAGAAGGCTACACCTTC.

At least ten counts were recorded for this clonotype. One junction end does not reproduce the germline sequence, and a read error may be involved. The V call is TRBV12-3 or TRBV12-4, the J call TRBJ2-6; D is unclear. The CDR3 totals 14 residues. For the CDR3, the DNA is TGTGCCAACAGTTCAAGGACTGGGGCCAACGTCCTGACTTTC. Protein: CANSSRTGANVLTF.

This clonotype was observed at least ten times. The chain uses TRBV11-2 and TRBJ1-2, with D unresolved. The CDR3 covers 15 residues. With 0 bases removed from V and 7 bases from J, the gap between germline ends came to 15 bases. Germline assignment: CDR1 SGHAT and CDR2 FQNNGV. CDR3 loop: CASSLDYGGSCGYTF. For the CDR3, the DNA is TGTGCCAGCAGCTTAGATTACGGCGGAAGCTGTGGCTACACCTTC.

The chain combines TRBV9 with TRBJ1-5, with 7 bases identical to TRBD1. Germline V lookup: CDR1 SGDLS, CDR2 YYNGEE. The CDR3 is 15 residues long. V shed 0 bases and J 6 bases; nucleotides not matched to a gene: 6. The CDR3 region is CASSVAPGGSQPQHF. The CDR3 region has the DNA TGTGCCAGCAGCGTAGCTCCAGGGGGTAGTCAGCCCCAGCATTTT.

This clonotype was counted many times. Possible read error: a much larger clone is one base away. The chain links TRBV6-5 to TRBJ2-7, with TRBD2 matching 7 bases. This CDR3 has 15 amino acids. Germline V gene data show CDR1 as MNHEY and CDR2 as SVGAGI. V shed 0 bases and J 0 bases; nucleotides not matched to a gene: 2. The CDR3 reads CASSYSRTSSYEQYF. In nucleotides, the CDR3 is TGTGCCAGCAGTTACTCCCGGACTAGCTCCTACGAGCAGTACTTC.

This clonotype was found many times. The CDR3 region has the DNA TGCGCCAGCAGCTTGGAACCAACCGCGGATCAGCCCCAGCATTTT. This codes for CASSLEPTADQPQHF. V gene TRBV5-1 combines with J gene TRBJ1-5; D is unresolved. In germline, CDR1 is SGHRS, CDR2 YFSETQ. This CDR3 has 15 amino acids. Trimming removed 0 bases at V and 5 bases at J, with 12 bases between. The complete variable domain, with remaining parts taken from reference TRBV5-1 and TRBJ1-5, reads KAGVTQTPRYLIKTRGQQVTLSCSPISGHRSVSWYQQTPGQGLQFLFEYFSETQRNKGNFPGRFSGRQFSNSRSEMNVSTLELGDSALYLCASSLEPTADQPQHFGDGTRLSIL.

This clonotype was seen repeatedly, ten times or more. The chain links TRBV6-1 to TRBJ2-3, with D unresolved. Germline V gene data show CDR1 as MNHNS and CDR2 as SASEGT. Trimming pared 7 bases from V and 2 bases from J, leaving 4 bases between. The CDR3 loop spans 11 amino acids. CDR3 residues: CASKATDTQYF. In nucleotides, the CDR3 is TGTGCCAGCAAGGCCACAGATACGCAGTATTTT.